This T cell receptor (beta chain) was found in a study of post-analysis software for immune sequencing data. V was clipped by 3 bases and J by 6 bases; unmatched bases: 6. The germline V gene has CDR1 DFQATT and CDR2 SNEGSKA (reference sequence). CDR3 size: 13 residues. This clonotype was picked up a small number of times. The antigen is unknown. Unique molecular identifiers tagged the TCR beta cDNA libraries. Each CDR3 protein is one row after TCRdb ran MiXCR on the PCR reads. The sample has roughly 730,000 distinct CDR3 sequences, roughly 27% seen once; the top ten hold 0.5% to 0.6%. Study results and limitations: Controls had lower frequencies than patients of five or six TRBV segments, which included TRBV5-6, TRBV5-1 and TRBV20-1.

Material: blood. The clonotype originates from a girl aged 5 to 17 with multiple sclerosis. The chain couples TRBV20-1 to TRBJ2-7, with 9 bases matching TRBD1. The CDR3: CSASKQGATEQYF. The CDR3 bases are TGCAGTGCTAGTAAACAGGGGGCGACCGAGCAGTACTTC.